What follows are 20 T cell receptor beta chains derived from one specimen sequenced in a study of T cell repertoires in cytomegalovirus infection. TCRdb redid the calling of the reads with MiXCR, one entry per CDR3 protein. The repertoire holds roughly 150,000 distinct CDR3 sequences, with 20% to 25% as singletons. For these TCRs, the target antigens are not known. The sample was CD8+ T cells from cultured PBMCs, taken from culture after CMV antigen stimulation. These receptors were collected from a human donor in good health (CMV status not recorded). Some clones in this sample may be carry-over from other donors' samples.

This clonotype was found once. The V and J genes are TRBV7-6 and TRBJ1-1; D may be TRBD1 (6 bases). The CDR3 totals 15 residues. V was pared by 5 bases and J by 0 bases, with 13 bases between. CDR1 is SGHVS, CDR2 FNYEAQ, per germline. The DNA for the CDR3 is TGTGCCAGCAGCGTGACAGGCCGCATGAACACTGAAGCTTTCTTT. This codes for CASSVTGRMNTEAFF.

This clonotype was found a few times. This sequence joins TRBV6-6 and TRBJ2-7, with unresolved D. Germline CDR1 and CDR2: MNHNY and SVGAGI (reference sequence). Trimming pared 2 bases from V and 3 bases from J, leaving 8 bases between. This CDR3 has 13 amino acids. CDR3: CASSYGRIYEQYF. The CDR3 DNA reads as TGTGCCAGCAGTTACGGCAGAATCTACGAGCAGTACTTC.

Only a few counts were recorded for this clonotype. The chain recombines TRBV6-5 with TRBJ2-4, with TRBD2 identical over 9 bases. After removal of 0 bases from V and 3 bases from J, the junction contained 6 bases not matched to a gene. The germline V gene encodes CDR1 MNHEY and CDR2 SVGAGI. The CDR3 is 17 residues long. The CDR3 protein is CASSYSAGGKGKNIQYF. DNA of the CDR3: TGTGCCAGCAGTTACTCTGCGGGGGGGAAGGGCAAAAACATTCAGTACTTC.

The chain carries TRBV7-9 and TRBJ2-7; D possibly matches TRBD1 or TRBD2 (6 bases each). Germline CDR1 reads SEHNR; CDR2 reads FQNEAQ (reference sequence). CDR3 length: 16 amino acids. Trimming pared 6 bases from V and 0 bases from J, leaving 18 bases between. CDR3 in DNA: TGTGCCAGCAGACCGGGGGCAGGGTACCCCTCCTACGAGCAGTACTTC. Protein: CASRPGAGYPSYEQYF.

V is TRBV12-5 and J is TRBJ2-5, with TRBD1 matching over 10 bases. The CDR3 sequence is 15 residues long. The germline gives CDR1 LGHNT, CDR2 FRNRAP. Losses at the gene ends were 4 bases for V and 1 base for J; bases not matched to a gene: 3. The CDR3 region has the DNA TGTGCTAGTGGTTCCCGGGACAGGGGCCAAGAGACCCAGTACTTC. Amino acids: CASGSRDRGQETQYF.

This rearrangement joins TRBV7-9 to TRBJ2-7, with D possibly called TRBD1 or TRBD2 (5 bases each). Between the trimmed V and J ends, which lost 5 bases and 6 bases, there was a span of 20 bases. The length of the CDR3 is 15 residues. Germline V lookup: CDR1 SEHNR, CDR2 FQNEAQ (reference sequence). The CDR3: CASSPDPGTPAEQYF. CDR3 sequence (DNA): TGTGCCAGCAGCCCCGATCCCGGGACCCCGGCCGAGCAGTACTTC.

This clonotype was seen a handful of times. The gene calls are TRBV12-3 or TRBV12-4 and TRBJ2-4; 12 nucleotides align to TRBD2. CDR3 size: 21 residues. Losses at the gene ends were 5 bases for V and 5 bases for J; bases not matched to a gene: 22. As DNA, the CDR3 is TGTGCCAGCAGTGATACAGGGGGCTGGCTAGCGGGGGGGGGTCGGCAAAACATTCAGTACTTC. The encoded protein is CASSDTGGWLAGGGRQNIQYF.

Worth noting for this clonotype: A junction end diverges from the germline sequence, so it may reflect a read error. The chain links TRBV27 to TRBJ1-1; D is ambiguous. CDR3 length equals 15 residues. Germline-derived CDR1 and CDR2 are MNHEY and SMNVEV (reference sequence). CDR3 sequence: CASSLWVGMNPEAFF. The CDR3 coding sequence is TGTGCCAGCAGTTTATGGGTGGGCATGAACCCTGAAGCTTTCTTT.

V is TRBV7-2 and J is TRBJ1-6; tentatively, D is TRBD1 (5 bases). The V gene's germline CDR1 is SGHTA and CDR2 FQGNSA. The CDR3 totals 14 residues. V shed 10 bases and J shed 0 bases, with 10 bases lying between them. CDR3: CATGHLSYNSPLHF. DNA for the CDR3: TGTGCCACCGGACACCTCTCCTATAATTCACCCCTCCACTTT.

CDR3 residues: CASSFGTGKADGYTF. The CDR3 nucleotides read TGTGCCAGCAGTTTCGGGACAGGGAAGGCGGATGGCTACACCTTC. The chain carries TRBV6-6 and TRBJ1-2; 9 bases fit TRBD1. This CDR3 is built from 15 residues. V lost 4 bases, J lost 6 bases, and 9 bases stayed unmatched. Germline CDR1 and CDR2: MNHNY and SVGAGI (reference sequence).

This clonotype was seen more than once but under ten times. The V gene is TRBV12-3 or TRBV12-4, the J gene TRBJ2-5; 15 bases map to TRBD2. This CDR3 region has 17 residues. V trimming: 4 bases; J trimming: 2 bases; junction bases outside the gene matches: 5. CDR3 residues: CASSSGTSGGLQETQYF. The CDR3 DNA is TGTGCCAGCAGTTCAGGGACTAGCGGGGGGCTTCAAGAGACCCAGTACTTC.

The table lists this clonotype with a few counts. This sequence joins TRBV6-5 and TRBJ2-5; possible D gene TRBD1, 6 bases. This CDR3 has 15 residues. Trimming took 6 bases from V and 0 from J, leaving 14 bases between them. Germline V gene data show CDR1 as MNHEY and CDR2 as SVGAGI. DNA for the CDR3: TGTGCCAGCAGAACGACAGGCGATGACCAAGAGACCCAGTACTTC. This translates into CASRTTGDDQETQYF.

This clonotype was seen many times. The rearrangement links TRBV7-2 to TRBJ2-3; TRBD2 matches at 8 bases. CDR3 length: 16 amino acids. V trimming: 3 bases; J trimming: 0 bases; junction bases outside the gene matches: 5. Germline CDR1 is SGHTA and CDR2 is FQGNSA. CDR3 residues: CASSFLAGTSTDTQYF. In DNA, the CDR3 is TGTGCCAGCAGCTTTTTAGCGGGGACTAGCACAGATACGCAGTATTTT. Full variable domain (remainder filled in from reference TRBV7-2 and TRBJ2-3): GAGVSQSPSNKVTEKGKDVELRCDPISGHTALYWYRQSLGQGLEFLIYFQGNSAPDKSGLPSDRFSAERTGGSVSTLTIQRTQQEDSAVYLCASSFLAGTSTDTQYFGPGTRLTVL.

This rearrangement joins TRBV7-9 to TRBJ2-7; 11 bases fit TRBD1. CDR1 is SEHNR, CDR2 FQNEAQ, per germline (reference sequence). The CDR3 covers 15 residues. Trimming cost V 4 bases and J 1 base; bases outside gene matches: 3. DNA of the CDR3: TGTGCCAGCAGCTCGGACAGGGGGCCTTCCTACGAGCAGTACTTC. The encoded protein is CASSSDRGPSYEQYF.

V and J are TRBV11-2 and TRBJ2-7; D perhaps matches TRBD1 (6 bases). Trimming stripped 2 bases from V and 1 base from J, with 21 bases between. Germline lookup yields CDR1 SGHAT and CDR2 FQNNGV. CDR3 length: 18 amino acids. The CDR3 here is CASSLPVGDLTGSYEQYF. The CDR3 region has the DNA TGTGCCAGCAGCTTACCCGTAGGGGATCTTACAGGGTCCTACGAGCAGTACTTC. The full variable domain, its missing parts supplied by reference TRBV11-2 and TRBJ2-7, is EAGVAQSPRYKIIEKRQSVAFWCNPISGHATLYWYQQILGQGPKLLIQFQNNGVVDDSQLPKDRFSAERLKGVDSTLKIQPAKLEDSAVYLCASSLPVGDLTGSYEQYFGPGTRLTVT.

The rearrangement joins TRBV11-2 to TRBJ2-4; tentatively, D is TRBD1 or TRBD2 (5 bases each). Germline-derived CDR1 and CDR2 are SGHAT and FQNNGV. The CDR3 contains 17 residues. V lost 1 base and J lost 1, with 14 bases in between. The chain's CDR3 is CASSLVGVSSAKNIQYF. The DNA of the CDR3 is TGTGCCAGCAGCTTAGTGGGGGTTTCCTCGGCCAAAAACATTCAGTACTTC.

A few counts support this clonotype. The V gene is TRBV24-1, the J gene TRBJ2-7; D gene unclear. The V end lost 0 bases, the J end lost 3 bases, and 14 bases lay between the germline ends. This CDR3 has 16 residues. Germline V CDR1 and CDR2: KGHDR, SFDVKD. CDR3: CATSDLKVEPGYEQYF. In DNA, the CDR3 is TGTGCCACCAGTGATTTGAAGGTCGAACCGGGCTACGAGCAGTACTTC.

DNA of the CDR3: TGTGCCAGCAGCAAGGGACAGGGGAATTCACCCCTCCACTTT. It codes for CASSKGQGNSPLHF. The rearrangement uses TRBV7-6 and TRBJ1-6; the match to TRBD1 covers 10 bases. V lost 5 bases and J lost 7; bases outside the gene matches: 2. Germline lookup yields CDR1 SGHVS and CDR2 FNYEAQ. The CDR3 consists of 14 residues.

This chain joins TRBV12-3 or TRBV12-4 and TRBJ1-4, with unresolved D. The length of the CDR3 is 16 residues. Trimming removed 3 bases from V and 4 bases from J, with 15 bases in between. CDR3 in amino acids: CASSFSPAQSNEKLFF. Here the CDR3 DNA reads TGTGCCAGCAGTTTCTCCCCCGCGCAGAGTAATGAAAAACTGTTTTTT.

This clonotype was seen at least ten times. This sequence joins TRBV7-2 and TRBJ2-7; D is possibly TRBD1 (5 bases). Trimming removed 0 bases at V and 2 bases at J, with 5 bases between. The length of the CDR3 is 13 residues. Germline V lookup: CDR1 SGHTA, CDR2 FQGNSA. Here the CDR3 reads CASSLAGPYEQYF. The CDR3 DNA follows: TGTGCCAGCAGCTTAGCGGGGCCCTACGAGCAGTACTTC.